Below, 32 T cell receptor beta chains from the same sample are listed, as sequenced in a study of T-cell memory formation after mild COVID-19 (dated by TCRdb to about 2021). Receptor amplification or capture employed 5' RACE. This sample was sequenced with an Illumina NovaSeq 6000. TCRdb reprocessed the public reads (quality trimming at Q25 with fastp, clone calling with MiXCR) and kept in-frame beta chains. Duplicate CDR3 protein sequences are folded into a single record with the most common DNA and genes. In all, the sample holds about 82,000 distinct CDR3 sequences, and 9.5% to 15% of those were seen once. The ten largest clones capture 41% of the sample. Sequenced: PBMCs or a T cell subset sorted from them (not recorded which). Receptor source: a young man who had mild COVID-19 (a few samples of this study predate the infection). The sample titles of this study are shuffled in the database, so cell type and time point are left out; the donor was told from shared clones.

This clonotype occurred a few times. The chain combines TRBV6-5 with TRBJ1-4; D remains ambiguous. The CDR3 is 16 amino acids. The germline V and J ends were trimmed by 5 bases and 7 bases, with 20 bases remaining between them. Germline V gene sequence: CDR1 MNHEY, CDR2 SVGAGI. CDR3 sequence reads: CASSQVEVTYGEKLFF. The CDR3, as DNA: TGTGCCAGCAGTCAGGTGGAGGTAACCTATGGTGAAAAACTGTTTTTT.

This clonotype was observed a few times. The rearrangement joins TRBV7-3 to TRBJ2-1; the match to TRBD2 covers 7 bases. This CDR3 contains 16 residues. Per germline, CDR1 SGHTA and CDR2 FQGTGA. Germline trimming cut 0 bases from V and 3 bases from J; bases unmatched to any gene: 5. The CDR3: CASSLTGGKSYNEQFF. The CDR3 DNA sequence: TGTGCCAGCAGCTTAACGGGGGGGAAGAGCTACAATGAGCAGTTCTTC.

This clonotype showed up just a few times. This chain links TRBV20-1 with TRBJ2-7; 7 nucleotides align to TRBD2. Germline values: CDR1 DFQATT, CDR2 SNEGSKA (reference sequence). J lost 0 bases, V lost 6 bases, and 5 bases had no gene match. The length of the CDR3 is 13 residues. CDR3 loop: CSATTSVSYEQYV. CDR3 coding DNA: TGCAGTGCAACCACTAGCGTCTCCTACGAGCAGTACGTC.

The genes are TRBV15 and TRBJ1-1; D remains ambiguous. Germline V lookup: CDR1 LNHNV, CDR2 YYDKDF (reference sequence). V was cut by 0 bases and J by 4 bases, with 6 bases left in between. The CDR3 is 13 amino acids. The CDR3 region has the DNA TGTGCCACCAGCAGAGATCGGGCCACTGAAGCTTTCTTT. This codes for CATSRDRATEAFF.

The CDR3 loop reads CASSVSPSGGVRNEQFF. The CDR3 DNA reads as TGTGCCAGCAGCGTATCTCCTAGCGGGGGAGTGAGGAATGAGCAGTTCTTC. The V and J genes are TRBV7-6 and TRBJ2-1; 10 nucleotides match TRBD2. CDR3 length: 17 amino acids. V gave up 5 bases and J gave up 7 bases; unmatched junction bases: 14. Looked up from germline, CDR1 is SGHVS and CDR2 is FNYEAQ.

This clonotype has just a few counts. This sequence joins TRBV4-2 and TRBJ2-7; 12 nucleotides agree with TRBD2. This CDR3 is 16 amino acids long. Germline trimming cut 4 bases from V and 5 bases from J; bases unmatched to any gene: 9. The germline V gene encodes CDR1 LGHNA and CDR2 YNFKEQ. CDR3 nucleotide sequence: TGTGCCAGCAGCCCTTGGACTAGCGGGGACATCAACGAGCAGTACTTC. It codes for CASSPWTSGDINEQYF.

This clonotype has just a few counts. This chain uses TRBV4-2 with TRBJ2-7, with TRBD2 identical over 11 bases. CDR1 is LGHNA and CDR2 is YNFKEQ in the germline V gene. The V segment lost 1 base and the J segment 1 base; nucleotides outside the gene matches: 3. The CDR3 has 16 residues. The CDR3 protein is CASSQVASGGSYEQYF. Here the CDR3 DNA reads TGTGCCAGCAGCCAAGTCGCTAGCGGGGGGTCCTACGAGCAGTACTTC.

This clonotype turned up a few times. The chain joins TRBV7-2 to TRBJ2-5, with 7 bases identical to TRBD1. The CDR3 loop spans 14 amino acids. Trimming at V came to 5 bases and at J to 5 bases, leaving 8 bases not matched to a gene. Germline-derived CDR1 and CDR2 are SGHTA and FQGNSA. The CDR3 loop reads CASSHTGVEETQYF. CDR3 coding DNA: TGTGCCAGCAGCCATACAGGGGTGGAGGAGACCCAGTACTTC.

The chain couples TRBV12-3 or TRBV12-4 to TRBJ1-1; 9 nucleotides match TRBD1. Trimming at V came to 5 bases and at J to 4 bases, leaving 8 bases not matched to a gene. This CDR3 contains 15 residues. As DNA, the CDR3 is TGTGCCAGCAGTAACCGGGACAGGGAGGCCACTGAAGCTTTCTTT. Translated, it gives CASSNRDREATEAFF.

This clonotype came up a few times. The rearrangement uses TRBV27 and TRBJ1-4; TRBD1 is a possible D gene (5 bases). Trimming took off 7 bases at V and 7 bases at J, with 19 bases between the two ends. This CDR3 has 15 residues. Germline CDR1 and CDR2: MNHEY and SMNVEV (reference sequence). CDR3 DNA sequence: TGTGCCAGCATGGATAAGGCCTGGGGGATTGAAAAACTGTTTTTT. Its translation: CASMDKAWGIEKLFF.

This clonotype occurred a few times. The chain recombines TRBV7-8 with TRBJ2-5; D uncertain. Germline values: CDR1 SGHVS, CDR2 FQNEAQ. CDR3 length equals 13 residues. V was clipped by 3 bases and J by 1 base, with 6 bases between them. CDR3 sequence (DNA): TGTGCCAGCAGCTTCGGAATCCAAGAGACCCAGTACTTC. Its translation: CASSFGIQETQYF.

This clonotype was counted a few times. The V and J genes are TRBV28 and TRBJ2-5; TRBD1 agrees at 11 bases. With 6 bases clipped from V and 5 bases from J, the junction kept 8 bases outside the gene matches. The CDR3 is 15 residues long. Germline CDR1 MDHEN, CDR2 SYDVKM. The CDR3 here is CASRPGQGARETQYF. Written as DNA, the CDR3 is TGTGCCAGCAGACCCGGACAGGGGGCTCGGGAGACCCAGTACTTC.

This clonotype was seen repeatedly, ten times or more. The chain recombines TRBV7-9 with TRBJ1-4; D perhaps matches TRBD1 (5 bases). Per germline, CDR1 SEHNR and CDR2 FQNEAQ (reference sequence). This CDR3 has 15 amino acids. Trimming left V 0 bases short and J 3 bases short, with 8 bases between. CDR3 sequence (DNA): TGTGCCAGCAGCTTAGCCAGGGACTCTAATGAAAAACTGTTTTTT. As protein: CASSLARDSNEKLFF. The whole variable domain, remainder taken from reference TRBV7-9 and TRBJ1-4, is DTGVSQNPRHKITKRGQNVTFRCDPISEHNRLYWYRQTLGQGPEFLTYFQNEAQLEKSRLLSDRFSAERPKGSFSTLEIQRTEQGDSAMYLCASSLARDSNEKLFFGSGTQLSVL.

The chain employs TRBV2 and TRBJ2-2; D gene unclear. V gave up 11 bases and J gave up 5 bases, with 9 bases separating them. The germline CDR1 and CDR2 sequences are SNHLY and FYNNEI. This CDR3 is built from 11 residues. The CDR3 is CAEKRTGELFF. The CDR3 nucleotides are TGTGCCGAAAAGAGGACCGGGGAGCTGTTTTTT. Variable domain in full (rest from reference TRBV2 and TRBJ2-2): EPEVTQTPSHQVTQMGQEVILRCVPISNHLYFYWYRQILGQKVEFLVSFYNNEISEKSEIFDDQFSVERPDGSNFTLKIRSTKLEDSAMYFCAEKRTGELFFGEGSRLTVL.

The CDR3 DNA sequence: TGCAGTGCTCAGGGACTAGCGGCCTTGGATACGCAGTATTTT. It is translated as CSAQGLAALDTQYF. The J gene is TRBJ2-3, the V gene TRBV20-1, with TRBD2 matching over 11 bases. The CDR3 runs 14 residues. Germline assignment: CDR1 DFQATT and CDR2 SNEGSKA (reference sequence). With 5 bases clipped from V and 6 bases from J, the junction kept 7 bases outside the gene matches.

V usage is TRBV11-2 and J usage is TRBJ2-5; 7 bases match TRBD1. Per the germline V gene, CDR1 is SGHAT and CDR2 is FQNNGV. The CDR3 loop spans 13 amino acids. J gave up 3 bases and V 6 bases, and 4 bases lay outside the gene matches. The CDR3 sequence: CASRRTGKETQYF. The CDR3 coding sequence is TGTGCCAGCAGGCGGACAGGCAAAGAGACCCAGTACTTC.

This clonotype was found a few times. The chain employs TRBV7-9 and TRBJ1-4; no clear D. Germline CDR1 and CDR2: SEHNR and FQNEAQ (reference sequence). V was clipped by 5 bases and J by 8 bases, with 27 bases between them. The CDR3 extends over 18 amino acids. CDR3 loop: CASSRLSLPPDYDEKLFF. CDR3 nucleotides: TGTGCCAGCAGCCGACTCTCTCTACCCCCCGACTACGACGAAAAACTGTTTTTT. The whole variable domain, remainder taken from reference TRBV7-9 and TRBJ1-4, is DTGVSQNPRHKITKRGQNVTFRCDPISEHNRLYWYRQTLGQGPEFLTYFQNEAQLEKSRLLSDRFSAERPKGSFSTLEIQRTEQGDSAMYLCASSRLSLPPDYDEKLFFGSGTQLSVL.

This clonotype came up a few times. The chain has TRBV9 and TRBJ1-2; possibly TRBD1 for D (5 bases). This CDR3 spans 15 amino acids. V lost 0 bases and J lost 0, with 9 bases in between. In germline, CDR1 is SGDLS, CDR2 YYNGEE. The CDR3 DNA reads as TGTGCCAGCAGCGTAGGGGGCAGCCCTAACTATGGCTACACCTTC. Translated, it gives CASSVGGSPNYGYTF.

This chain links TRBV2 with TRBJ2-3; D gene ambiguous. Germline V gene sequence: CDR1 SNHLY, CDR2 FYNNEI. The CDR3 totals 14 residues. The V and J ends lost 8 bases and 2 bases respectively, with 14 bases between them. CDR3 in DNA: TGTGCCAGCTGTCTCTTGGCTAACACAGATACGCAGTATTTT. It encodes CASCLLANTDTQYF.

This rearrangement joins TRBV11-2 to TRBJ2-3; 9 bases are a match to TRBD1. This CDR3 spans 16 amino acids. The V and J ends lost 1 base and 2 bases, in that order; junction bases with no gene match: 4. Per germline, CDR1 SGHAT and CDR2 FQNNGV. The CDR3 bases are TGTGCCAGCAGCTTAGGGAGGACAGGGGCCACAGATACGCAGTATTTT. Translating it yields CASSLGRTGATDTQYF.

The chain recombines TRBV19 with TRBJ1-5, with no clear D. The germline V gene has CDR1 LNHDA and CDR2 SQIVND (reference sequence). Trimming removed 6 bases from V and 0 bases from J, with 12 bases in between. The CDR3 has 15 residues. CDR3 sequence (DNA): TGTGCCAGTAGGTGGGAACAGACTAGCAATCAGCCCCAGCATTTT. Translation: CASRWEQTSNQPQHF.

The rearrangement uses TRBV3-1 and TRBJ2-2; 10 bases agree with TRBD1. The CDR3 contains 17 residues. The germline gives CDR1 LGHDT, CDR2 YNNKEL (reference sequence). V shed 3 bases and J 2 bases; nucleotides not matched to a gene: 6. CDR3 DNA sequence: TGTGCCAGCAGCCAGGCGGGACAGGGGCTAAACACCGGGGAGCTGTTTTTT. Protein product: CASSQAGQGLNTGELFF. Combining the CDR3 with reference TRBV3-1 and TRBJ2-2 gives the whole variable domain DTAVSQTPKYLVTQMGNDKSIKCEQNLGHDTMYWYKQDSKKFLKIMFSYNNKELIINETVPNRFSPKSPDKAHLNLHINSLELGDSAVYFCASSQAGQGLNTGELFFGEGSRLTVL.

J is TRBJ1-4 and V is TRBV27, with D possibly matching TRBD1 (6 bases). This CDR3 contains 16 residues. The germline V and J ends were trimmed by 5 bases and 0 bases, with 13 bases remaining between them. CDR1 is MNHEY and CDR2 is SMNVEV in the germline V gene (reference sequence). DNA of the CDR3: TGTGCCAGCAGTGCTTTAAACAGGGCAACTAATGAAAAACTGTTTTTT. As protein: CASSALNRATNEKLFF.

In its sample, this clonotype was seen a few times. CDR3 loop: CANARGETQYF. CDR3 DNA: TGCGCCAACGCCAGGGGAGAGACCCAGTACTTC. The chain combines TRBV10-1 with TRBJ2-5; possible D gene TRBD1, 6 bases. CDR1 and CDR2 (germline): WNHNN, SYGVQD (reference sequence). The V gene lost 10 bases and the J gene lost 4 bases, with 10 bases spanning the gap. This CDR3 comprises 11 residues.

The rearrangement uses TRBV6-2 or TRBV6-3 and TRBJ2-1, with 13 bases identical to TRBD2. The germline V gene encodes CDR1 MNHEY and CDR2 SVGEGT. The length of the CDR3 is 15 residues. The V and J ends lost 6 bases and 9 bases, in that order; junction bases with no gene match: 8. The CDR3 sequence is CASSRTSGRVSEQFF. In DNA, the CDR3 is TGTGCCAGCAGCCGAACTAGCGGGAGGGTAAGTGAGCAGTTCTTC.

This clonotype has only a few counts. The V gene is TRBV7-9, the J gene TRBJ1-2, with TRBD1 identical over 7 bases. Trimming removed 4 bases from V and 8 bases from J; junction bases left unmatched: 10. There are 14 residues in the CDR3. CDR1 SEHNR and CDR2 FQNEAQ come from the germline V gene (reference sequence). The CDR3 region is CASSYQQGMEGYTF. The CDR3 DNA reads TGTGCCAGCAGCTACCAACAGGGGATGGAGGGCTACACCTTC. Filled out from reference TRBV7-9 and TRBJ1-2, the complete variable domain reads DTGVSQNPRHKITKRGQNVTFRCDPISEHNRLYWYRQTLGQGPEFLTYFQNEAQLEKSRLLSDRFSAERPKGSFSTLEIQRTEQGDSAMYLCASSYQQGMEGYTFGSGTRLTVV.

V gene TRBV7-8 combines with J gene TRBJ2-7, with D possibly being TRBD2 (5 bases). V lost 0 bases, J lost 2 bases, and 8 bases lay in between. The germline gives CDR1 SGHVS, CDR2 FQNEAQ. The CDR3 spans 14 residues. CDR3 DNA: TGTGCCAGCAGCTTAGCGACCGGGACCTACGAGCAGTACTTC. Encoded protein: CASSLATGTYEQYF.

The chain links TRBV15 to TRBJ1-1; no clear D. The germline V gene has CDR1 LNHNV and CDR2 YYDKDF (reference sequence). The CDR3 contains 15 residues. The ends were cut back, 2 bases at V and 2 bases at J, with 12 bases in the middle. The CDR3, as DNA: TGTGCCACCAGCAGATCGGGGTGGGAAAACACTGAAGCTTTCTTT. Translating it yields CATSRSGWENTEAFF.

The gene calls are TRBV6-6 and TRBJ1-2; 9 positions agree with TRBD1. The CDR3 sequence is 14 residues long. V lost 0 bases and J lost 7; bases outside the gene matches: 3. The germline CDR1 and CDR2 sequences are MNHNY and SVGAGI (reference sequence). CDR3 in DNA: TGTGCCAGCAGTTACTCAGGGACAGGGTTTGGCTACACCTTC. Protein product: CASSYSGTGFGYTF.

The chain has TRBV5-1 and TRBJ2-6; TRBD1 might be the D (6 bases). The CDR3 is 15 residues long. CDR1 SGHRS and CDR2 YFSETQ come from the germline V gene. V gave up 4 bases and J gave up 4 bases, with 12 bases separating them. The chain's CDR3 is CASSQTGLGANVLTF. CDR3 bases: TGCGCCAGCAGCCAAACAGGGCTGGGGGCCAACGTCCTGACTTTC.

The V gene is TRBV6-1, the J gene TRBJ2-5; 8 bases are a match to TRBD1. Unmatched junction bases numbered 6, after V lost 1 base and J lost 5 bases. CDR1 is MNHNS, CDR2 SASEGT, per germline. The CDR3 spans 15 residues. As DNA, the CDR3 is TGTGCCAGCAGTGAAGGGACAGGGACGATGGAGACCCAGTACTTC. Amino acids: CASSEGTGTMETQYF.

This clonotype was observed many times. The chain recombines TRBV5-6 with TRBJ1-1, with 8 bases fitting TRBD1. Germline V gene lookup returns CDR1 SGHDT and CDR2 YYEEEE. The CDR3 covers 14 residues. V was pared by 2 bases and J by 2 bases, with 2 bases of the junction left unmatched. The CDR3 reads CASSFGTGNTEAFF. In nucleotides, the CDR3 is TGTGCCAGCAGCTTCGGGACAGGAAACACTGAAGCTTTCTTT.